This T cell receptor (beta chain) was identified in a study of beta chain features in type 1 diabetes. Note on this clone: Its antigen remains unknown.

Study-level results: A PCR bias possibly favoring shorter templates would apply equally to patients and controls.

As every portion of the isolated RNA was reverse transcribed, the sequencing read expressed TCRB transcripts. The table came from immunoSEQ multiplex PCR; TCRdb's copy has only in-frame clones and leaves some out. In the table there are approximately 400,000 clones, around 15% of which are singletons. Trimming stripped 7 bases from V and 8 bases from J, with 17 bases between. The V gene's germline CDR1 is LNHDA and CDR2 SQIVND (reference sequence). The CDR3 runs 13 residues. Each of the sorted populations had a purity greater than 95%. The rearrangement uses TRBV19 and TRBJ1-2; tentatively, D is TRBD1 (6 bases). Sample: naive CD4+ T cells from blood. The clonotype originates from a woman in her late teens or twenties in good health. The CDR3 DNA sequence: TGTGCCAGTATCCAGGACAGCCGCGAAGGCTACACCTTC. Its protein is CASIQDSREGYTF.